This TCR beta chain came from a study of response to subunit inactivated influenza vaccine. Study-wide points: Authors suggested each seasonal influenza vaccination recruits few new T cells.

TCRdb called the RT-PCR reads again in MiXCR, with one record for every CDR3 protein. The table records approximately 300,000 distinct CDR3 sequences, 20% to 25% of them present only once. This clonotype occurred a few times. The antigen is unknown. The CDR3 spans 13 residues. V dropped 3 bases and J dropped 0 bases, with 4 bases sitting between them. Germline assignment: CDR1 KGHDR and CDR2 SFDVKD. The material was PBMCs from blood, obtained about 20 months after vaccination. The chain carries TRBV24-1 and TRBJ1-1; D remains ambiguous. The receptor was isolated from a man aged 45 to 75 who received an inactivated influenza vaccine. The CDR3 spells CATSDTLNTEAFF. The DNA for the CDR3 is TGTGCCACCAGTGATACGTTGAACACTGAAGCTTTCTTT.